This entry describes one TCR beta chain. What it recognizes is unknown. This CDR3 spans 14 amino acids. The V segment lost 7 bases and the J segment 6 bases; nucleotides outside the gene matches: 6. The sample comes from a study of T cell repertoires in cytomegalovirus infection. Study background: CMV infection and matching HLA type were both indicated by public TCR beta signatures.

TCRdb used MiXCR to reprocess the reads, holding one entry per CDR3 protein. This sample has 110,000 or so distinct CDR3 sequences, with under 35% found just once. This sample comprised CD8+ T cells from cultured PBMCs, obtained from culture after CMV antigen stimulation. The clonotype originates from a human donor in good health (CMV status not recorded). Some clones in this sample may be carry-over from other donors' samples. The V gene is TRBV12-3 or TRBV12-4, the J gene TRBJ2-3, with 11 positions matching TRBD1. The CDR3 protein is CASTGQGAGDTQYF. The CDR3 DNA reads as TGTGCCAGCACCGGACAGGGGGCAGGGGATACGCAGTATTTT.